These T cell receptor beta chains were read from a single sample in a study of T cells in Graves' hyperthyroidism and ophthalmopathy. TCRdb re-derived calls from the multiplex PCR reads in MiXCR, one entry per CDR3 protein. Of about 500,000 distinct CDR3 sequences listed, around 15% are singletons. The material sequenced was blood. The origin of the receptors is a woman aged 18-35 years with Graves' hyperthyroidism. The CDR3 runs from the conserved cysteine through the conserved F or W. Fields, in order: D gene, J gene, clone size, V gene, CDR3 protein, CDR3 DNA. D genes are given only for firm matches. Expanded clones are given a class, and other clones once, few, many or no size at all.

-,TRBJ1-2,-,TRBV5-1,CASSLWGRGDYGYTF,TGCGCCAGCAGCTTGTGGGGGAGGGGAGACTATGGCTACACCTTC
-,TRBJ2-1,many,TRBV29-1,CSVERGNEQFF,TGCAGCGTTGAAAGGGGTAATGAGCAGTTCTTC
-,TRBJ1-3,few,TRBV15,CATSRDRLGSSGNTIYF,TGTGCCACCAGCAGAGATCGGTTGGGCAGCTCTGGAAACACCATATATTTT
-,TRBJ1-2,many,TRBV6-1,CASSEASSAGALLDYTF,TGTGCCAGCAGTGAAGCCTCCTCAGCAGGCGCGCTTTTAGACTACACCTTC
-,TRBJ1-1,-,TRBV30,CAWRRVEGGIEAFF,TGTGCCTGGCGCCGCGTTGAGGGGGGCATTGAAGCTTTCTTT
-,TRBJ1-2,many,TRBV9,CASSVDGDFGYGYTF,TGTGCCAGCAGCGTAGACGGGGACTTCGGGTATGGCTACACCTTC
-,TRBJ2-5,-,TRBV7-3,CASSNQGGPETQYF,TGTGCCAGCAGCAACCAGGGGGGGCCAGAGACCCAGTACTTC
-,TRBJ1-6,many,TRBV4-1,CASSQDHTERSPLHF,TGCGCCAGCAGCCAAGATCACACAGAAAGGTCACCCCTCCACTTT
-,TRBJ2-5,-,TRBV11-2,CTSSLEGETQYF,TGTACCAGCAGCTTGGAGGGGGAGACCCAGTACTTC
TRBD1,TRBJ2-1,many,TRBV27,CASSWGTGEPSSYNEQFF,TGTGCCAGCAGTTGGGGGACAGGGGAACCTAGCTCCTACAATGAGCAGTTCTTC
TRBD2,TRBJ2-2,few,TRBV19,CASSIVGGRYTGELFF,TGTGCCAGTAGTATTGTGGGAGGGCGGTACACCGGGGAGCTGTTTTTT
TRBD2,TRBJ2-3,many,TRBV20-1,CSAPRASAGGPGTDTQYF,TGCAGTGCCCCGAGGGCCTCCGCGGGAGGGCCCGGCACAGATACGCAGTATTTT
-,TRBJ1-1,many,TRBV29-1,CSVEERTEAFF,TGCAGCGTTGAAGAGAGGACTGAAGCTTTCTTT
TRBD2,TRBJ2-4,few,TRBV14,CASSQALLAGVRGIQYF,TGTGCCAGCAGCCAAGCTTTACTAGCGGGAGTAAGGGGTATTCAGTACTTC
TRBD1,TRBJ2-3,-,TRBV5-1,CASSFRDRSADTQYF,TGCGCCAGCAGCTTCCGGGACAGGAGCGCAGATACGCAGTATTTT
TRBD1,TRBJ1-2,-,TRBV4-1,CASSQRDRVGYGYTF,TGCGCCAGCAGCCAGAGGGACAGGGTGGGCTATGGCTACACCTTC
-,TRBJ2-1,many,TRBV2,CASNWYSSNEQFF,TGTGCCAGCAATTGGTATTCGTCCAATGAGCAGTTCTTC
-,TRBJ2-1,many,TRBV9,CASSVGREQFF,TGTGCCAGCAGCGTAGGTCGGGAGCAGTTCTTC
-,TRBJ1-1,many,TRBV7-8,CASSLRQDTEAFF,TGTGCCAGCAGCTTAAGGCAGGACACTGAAGCTTTCTTT
TRBD1,TRBJ1-1,many,TRBV19,CASSGTGGTEAFF,TGTGCCAGTAGTGGAACAGGGGGCACTGAAGCTTTCTTT
TRBD1,TRBJ2-7,many,TRBV11-3,CASSLEETGPSYEQYF,TGTGCCAGCAGCTTAGAGGAGACAGGGCCCTCCTACGAGCAGTACTTC
-,TRBJ1-3,many,TRBV12-3/TRBV12-4,CASILGAGSGNTIYF,TGTGCCAGCATCCTTGGGGCGGGCTCTGGAAACACCATATATTTT
-,TRBJ1-4,-,TRBV19,CASSIPTYDGEKLFF,TGTGCCAGTAGTATTCCCACTTACGATGGTGAAAAACTGTTTTTT
TRBD1,TRBJ2-1,few,TRBV27,CASSLPGTGMSEQFF,TGTGCCAGCAGTTTGCCCGGGACAGGGATGAGTGAGCAGTTCTTC
TRBD1,TRBJ1-5,few,TRBV7-8,CASSQGTRTGSREPQHF,TGCGCCAGCAGCCAAGGGACTCGGACAGGGTCTAGGGAGCCCCAGCATTTT
TRBD2,TRBJ2-1,many,TRBV6-1,CASSYLPGREGPNEQFF,TGTGCCAGCAGCTACCTTCCGGGGCGGGAGGGCCCAAATGAGCAGTTCTTC
TRBD2,TRBJ2-5,-,TRBV5-6,CASSYLAGVRETQYF,TGTGCCAGCAGCTATCTAGCGGGAGTACGGGAGACCCAGTACTTC
TRBD1,TRBJ2-6,many,TRBV11-3,CASSDREGANVLTF,TGTGCCAGCAGCGACAGGGAAGGGGCCAACGTCCTGACTTTC
-,TRBJ2-2,many,TRBV20-1,CSARDLAFKTGTDLFGSVTGELFF,TGCAGTGCTAGAGATCTTGCGTTTAAGACCGGGACGGATCTTTTCGGGTCGGTCACCGGGGAGCTGTTTTTT
-,TRBJ2-5,many,TRBV25-1,CASRGLWAAQETQYF,TGTGCCAGCCGTGGATTATGGGCGGCCCAAGAGACCCAGTACTTC
-,TRBJ2-6,-,TRBV3-1,CASSQDISGANVLTF,TGTGCCAGCAGCCAAGACATTTCTGGGGCCAACGTCCTGACTTTC
TRBD2,TRBJ2-6,-,TRBV5-1,CASSATSGGTSGANVLTF,TGCGCCAGCAGCGCAACTAGCGGGGGGACCTCTGGGGCCAACGTCCTGACTTTC
TRBD2,TRBJ2-1,few,TRBV20-1,CSALGAGISYNEQFF,TGCAGTGCTTTGGGAGCGGGAATCTCCTACAATGAGCAGTTCTTC
TRBD2,TRBJ2-7,-,TRBV29-1,CSVDNLPSGLADFIYEQYF,TGCAGCGTTGACAATCTACCCTCGGGACTAGCGGACTTTATCTACGAGCAGTACTTC
-,TRBJ1-1,many,TRBV9,CASSVSPVVNTEAFF,TGTGCCAGCAGCGTCTCTCCTGTAGTGAACACTGAAGCTTTCTTT
TRBD1,TRBJ2-5,-,TRBV6-1,CASSEPGQGVTKEIQYF,TGTGCCAGCAGTGAGCCCGGACAGGGGGTAACGAAAGAGATCCAGTACTTC
TRBD2,TRBJ2-1,-,TRBV24-1,CATSDPGTTAEQFF,TGTGCCACCAGTGACCCAGGGACTACAGCTGAGCAGTTCTTC
-,TRBJ1-2,many,TRBV3-1,CASSQGSGSGYTF,TGTGCCAGCAGCCAAGGATCAGGCTCGGGCTACACCTTC
-,TRBJ2-1,many,TRBV7-2,CASSLGSGPFYEQFF,TGTGCCAGCAGCTTAGGTAGCGGCCCCTTTTATGAGCAGTTCTTC
TRBD1,TRBJ2-1,many,TRBV11-2,CASSQDRVSYNEQFF,TGTGCCAGCAGCCAGGACAGGGTATCCTACAATGAGCAGTTCTTC
TRBD2,TRBJ2-3,few,TRBV20-1,CSARLAGLSTDTQYF,TGCAGTGCTCGACTAGCGGGACTGAGCACAGATACGCAGTATTTT
TRBD2,TRBJ2-7,once,TRBV2,CASTSGGTSGSREQYF,TGTGCCAGCACCTCAGGCGGGACTAGCGGGAGCCGCGAGCAGTACTTC
-,TRBJ1-5,-,TRBV15,CATRDHKGTNNQPQHF,TGTGCCACCAGAGACCACAAAGGGACGAACAATCAGCCCCAGCATTTT